This TCR beta chain comes out of a study of early T cells in non-severe SARS-CoV-2 infection. Study context: Sequencing of bulk RNA from unsorted whole blood was done, without chain pairing. Study observations and caveats: Private and CD4 specificities were missed by VDJdb matching, skewed to anti-spike CD8.

CDR3 length: 15 residues. V dropped 6 bases and J dropped 0 bases, with 13 bases sitting between them. The germline CDR1 and CDR2 sequences are SGHRS and YFSETQ. A word on this clonotype: Its antigen is unknown.

The TCR library protocol attached unique molecular identifiers to the individual cDNA molecules. Via MiXCR, TCRdb re-called the 5' RACE reads, giving one row per CDR3 protein. The data show approximately 80,000 distinct CDR3 sequences, approximately 10% seen once. The TCR originated in an adult who was a healthcare worker with PCR-confirmed SARS-CoV-2 infection or an uninfected control (not recorded which). This chain connects TRBV5-1 to TRBJ1-3, with a possible D match to TRBD1 (5 bases). Here the sequenced sample was whole blood, taken at baseline. In DNA form, the CDR3 reads TGCGCCAGCACCTCCTTAGGGGCCTCTGGAAACACCATATATTTT. Translated: CASTSLGASGNTIYF.